This T cell receptor (beta chain) was observed in a study of cytomegalovirus exposure and HLA in healthy donors. The CDR3 is made up of 12 amino acids. The germline gives CDR1 SGHTA, CDR2 FQGNSA. This clone has a handful of counts. The PCR was carried out with 60 Vbeta primers and 13 Jbeta primers. TCRdb keeps only in-frame clones here, not all; method: immunoSEQ multiplex PCR. Among 150,000 to 200,000 clones listed, 80% were seen once. This clonotype was obtained from a man aged 35-49 years in good health and CMV-seronegative. Sequencing was carried out using PBMCs. V gene TRBV7-2 combines with J gene TRBJ2-5; D gene uncertain. The DNA end is a closer match to TRBJ2-7, so the J assignment may be wrong. This CDR3 reads CASSPSAYEQYF. Written as DNA, the CDR3 is TGTGCCAGCAGCCCAAGCGCCTACGAGCAGTACTTC.